What follows are 20 T cell receptor beta chains derived from one specimen sequenced in a study of shared T cell receptors in the human thymus. Sequenced by immunoSEQ multiplex PCR; TCRdb stores in-frame clones only, minus some. Of roughly 700,000 clones listed, 70% to 90% are singletons. This sample was also put to use in a study of human thymus T cells.

Sample: thymocytes. These receptors all come from a boy in the first two years of life with a congenital heart defect.

This clone has a single count. This chain links TRBV14 with TRBJ2-7; a possible D gene is TRBD1 (6 bases). The germline V gene encodes CDR1 SGHDN and CDR2 FVKESK. V dropped 4 bases and J dropped 4 bases, with 14 bases sitting between them. This CDR3 contains 14 residues. The CDR3 coding sequence is TGTGCCAGCAGCCCCTCCGGGACATTGTACGAGCAGTACTTC. Its translation is CASSPSGTLYEQYF.

This clone was found once. The gene calls are TRBV14 and TRBJ1-2; D is uncertain. The CDR3 length is 16 residues. The germline CDR1 and CDR2 sequences are SGHDN and FVKESK. Trimming pared 0 bases from V and 4 bases from J, leaving 15 bases between. CDR3 nucleotides: TGTGCCAGCAGCCAAGACGAGGGTGGGCAGTCCTATGGCTACACCTTC. It yields the protein CASSQDEGGQSYGYTF.

This rearrangement joins TRBV6-5 to TRBJ1-4, with 10 bases lining up with TRBD1. The CDR3 loop spans 15 amino acids. Trimming removed 6 bases from V and 4 bases from J; junction bases left unmatched: 5. CDR1 MNHEY and CDR2 SVGAGI come from the germline V gene. The CDR3 DNA reads as TGTGCCAGCAGGCAAGGACAGGGGGGTAATGAAAAACTGTTTTTT. As protein: CASRQGQGGNEKLFF.

Here the CDR3 reads CASSLPTGEGETQYF. CDR3 nucleotide sequence: TGTGCCAGCAGCTTACCGACAGGGGAGGGGGAGACCCAGTACTTC. V is TRBV7-2 and J is TRBJ2-5; D might be TRBD1 (8 bases). Germline V gene data show CDR1 as SGHTA and CDR2 as FQGNSA. V was pared by 2 bases and J by 5 bases, with 15 bases between. This CDR3 spans 15 amino acids.

The rearrangement uses TRBV27 and TRBJ2-2; the D gene is possibly TRBD2 (6 bases). The CDR3 length is 19 residues. Germline CDR1 MNHEY, CDR2 SMNVEV (reference sequence). V gave up 5 bases and J gave up 0 bases, with 22 bases separating them. The chain's CDR3 is CASSHLTGRRTTNTGELFF. The DNA of the CDR3 is TGTGCCAGCAGTCACCTGACCGGCCGGAGGACTACGAACACCGGGGAGCTGTTTTTT.

This chain joins TRBV11-2 and TRBJ2-7; maybe TRBD2 (6 bases). There are 15 residues in the CDR3. Germline V lookup: CDR1 SGHAT, CDR2 FQNNGV. V was pared by 5 bases and J by 6 bases, with 20 bases between. The CDR3 region is CASSPSGGFSIEQYF. For the CDR3, the DNA is TGTGCCAGCAGCCCCTCCGGAGGGTTTTCGATCGAGCAGTACTTC.

This chain links TRBV5-5 with TRBJ2-3, with D possibly matching TRBD2 (5 bases). The ends were cut back, 1 base at V and 6 bases at J, with 18 bases in the middle. CDR3 length: 16 amino acids. CDR1 SGHKS and CDR2 YYEKEE come from the germline V gene (reference sequence). The CDR3: CASSLIGGHSGDTQYF. Here the CDR3 DNA reads TGTGCCAGCAGCTTGATCGGCGGTCACTCGGGGGATACGCAGTATTTT.

The chain employs TRBV5-1 and TRBJ2-7, with 10 bases that match TRBD2. The CDR3 is 16 residues long. After removal of 2 bases from V and 2 bases from J, the junction contained 7 bases not matched to a gene. Looked up from germline, CDR1 is SGHRS and CDR2 is YFSETQ. The CDR3, as DNA: TGCGCCAGCAGCTTATCAAGGACTAGCGGTACCTACGAGCAGTACTTC. The encoded protein is CASSLSRTSGTYEQYF.

The chain couples TRBV6-6 to TRBJ2-7, with a weak D call TRBD2 (6 bases). The germline V gene has CDR1 MNHNY and CDR2 SVGAGI (reference sequence). V lost 4 bases, J lost 6 bases, and 19 bases lay in between. The CDR3 length is 15 residues. The CDR3 protein is CASSWDGTPLPEQYF. DNA of the CDR3: TGTGCCAGCAGTTGGGACGGGACTCCACTACCCGAGCAGTACTTC.

The CDR3 loop reads CASSCRSVEGTDTQYF. DNA of the CDR3: TGCGCCAGCAGTTGCCGAAGCGTGGAGGGGACAGATACGCAGTATTTT. The chain combines TRBV5-1 with TRBJ2-3; TRBD2 might be the D (6 bases). The CDR3 is made up of 16 amino acids. The V and J ends lost 5 bases and 3 bases respectively, with 19 bases between them. Germline loops: CDR1 SGHRS, CDR2 YFSETQ.

V usage is TRBV19 and J usage is TRBJ1-2; the D is unclear. CDR1 and CDR2 (germline): LNHDA, SQIVND (reference sequence). V gave up 7 bases and J gave up 8 bases, with 11 bases separating them. The CDR3 has 11 amino acids. The chain's CDR3 is CASTTEGGYTF. CDR3 in DNA: TGTGCCAGTACTACGGAGGGAGGCTACACCTTC. Full variable domain (missing parts from reference TRBV19 and TRBJ1-2): DGGITQSPKYLFRKEGQNVTLSCEQNLNHDAMYWYRQDPGQGLRLIYYSQIVNDFQKGDIAEGYSVSREKKESFPLTVTSAQKNPTAFYLCASTTEGGYTFGSGTRLTVV.

This clone was observed a few times. The chain employs TRBV19 and TRBJ1-1; perhaps TRBD1 as D (6 bases). The CDR3 is 13 amino acids. Germline assignment: CDR1 LNHDA and CDR2 SQIVND (reference sequence). V dropped 4 bases and J dropped 7 bases, with 13 bases sitting between them. CDR3 in DNA: TGTGCCAGTAGTAGTACAGGGAGGGATGAAGCTTTCTTT. This gives the protein CASSSTGRDEAFF.

The CDR3 bases are TGTGCCAGCAAGCCTTCTCGAGCCTCTCCCTACGAGCAGTACTTC. Its protein product is CASKPSRASPYEQYF. The V call is TRBV28, the J call TRBJ2-7, with D uncertain. This CDR3 is 15 amino acids long. CDR1 MDHEN and CDR2 SYDVKM come from the germline V gene. V was shortened by 7 bases and J by 2 bases, with 18 bases between the two germline ends.

The V call is TRBV7-9, the J call TRBJ2-5; TRBD1 aligns across 10 bases. The J segment lost 2 bases and the V segment lost 5 bases, leaving 8 bases of the junction unmatched. This CDR3 is built from 16 residues. Per germline, CDR1 SEHNR and CDR2 FQNEAQ (reference sequence). CDR3 bases: TGTGCCAGCAGCACGACAGGGGGCCCACGTCAAGAGACCCAGTACTTC. Translating gives CASSTTGGPRQETQYF. Together with reference TRBV7-9 and TRBJ2-5, the CDR3 gives the full variable domain: DTGVSQNPRHKITKRGQNVTFRCDPISEHNRLYWYRQTLGQGPEFLTYFQNEAQLEKSRLLSDRFSAERPKGSFSTLEIQRTEQGDSAMYLCASSTTGGPRQETQYFGPGTRLLVL.

This clone came up once. The CDR3 spells CASSLVILAEGITKETQYF. CDR3 bases: TGCGCCAGCAGCTTGGTAATTCTAGCGGAGGGGATAACTAAAGAGACCCAGTACTTC. The rearrangement links TRBV5-1 to TRBJ2-5; 7 nucleotides line up with TRBD2. Germline-derived CDR1 and CDR2 are SGHRS and YFSETQ. Trimming took 0 bases from V and 3 from J; bases not matched to a gene: 17. The CDR3 is made up of 19 amino acids.

The chain joins TRBV4-1 to TRBJ1-5; D not resolved. Germline V gene lookup returns CDR1 MGHRA and CDR2 YSYEKL. This CDR3 has 17 residues. Trimming took off 1 base at V and 2 bases at J, with 15 bases between the two ends. This chain's CDR3 is CASSQAASEECNQPQHF. The CDR3 DNA reads as TGCGCCAGCAGCCAAGCGGCAAGTGAGGAGTGCAATCAGCCCCAGCATTTT.

The CDR3 coding sequence is TGTGCCAGCAGTGAAGGTGGGACAGGGACGTCGAACACTGAAGCTTTCTTT. Translating gives CASSEGGTGTSNTEAFF. The chain recombines TRBV6-1 with TRBJ1-1; TRBD1 aligns across 9 bases. V was clipped by 1 base and J by 1 base; unmatched bases: 7. CDR1 and CDR2 from the germline V gene are MNHNS and SASEGT. The CDR3 covers 17 residues.

This chain uses TRBV25-1 with TRBJ2-7; no reliable D call. The germline gives CDR1 MGHDK, CDR2 SYGVNS. The CDR3 length is 13 residues. Trimming removed 4 bases from V and 0 bases from J, with 7 bases in between. The CDR3 reads CASSGAASYEQYF. Here the CDR3 DNA reads TGTGCCAGCAGTGGGGCAGCCTCCTACGAGCAGTACTTC.

This chain links TRBV15 with TRBJ2-6, with D possibly matching TRBD1 (6 bases). Per the germline V gene, CDR1 is LNHNV and CDR2 is YYDKDF (reference sequence). CDR3 length: 16 amino acids. The V end lost 6 bases, the J end lost 5 bases, and 17 bases lay between the germline ends. In nucleotides, the CDR3 is TGTGCCACCAGTTACCCAACAGGGAGCCGGGCCAACGTCCTGACTTTC. This codes for CATSYPTGSRANVLTF.

This clone appeared a single time. The V call is TRBV4-1, the J call TRBJ1-6, with D maybe TRBD1 (6 bases). The CDR3 is 13 residues long. The V end was cut by 8 bases, the J end by 7 bases, with 12 bases between. Germline V lookup: CDR1 MGHRA, CDR2 YSYEKL. The CDR3: CASSGQRNSPLHF. Written as DNA, the CDR3 is TGCGCCAGCTCGGGACAAAGAAATTCACCCCTCCACTTT.